These 28 T cell receptor beta chains share one sample of origin, sequenced in a study of neurological immune-mediated disorders. Each CDR3 protein is one row after TCRdb ran MiXCR on the 5' RACE reads. Among roughly 88,000 distinct CDR3 sequences listed, under 4.5% were seen once. The sequenced material came from PBMCs. Receptor source: a woman aged 45-65 years with multiple sclerosis.

Ten or more counts support this clonotype. The chain links TRBV29-1 to TRBJ2-1; possible D gene TRBD2, 5 bases. The CDR3 spans 11 residues. Trimming removed 2 bases at V and 7 bases at J, with 6 bases between. Germline-derived CDR1 and CDR2 are SQVTM and ANQGSEA. CDR3 protein: CSVERGNEQFF. CDR3 coding DNA: TGCAGCGTTGAAAGAGGGAATGAGCAGTTCTTC.

Ten or more counts support this clonotype. The V call is TRBV7-9, the J call TRBJ2-7; D is ambiguous. The CDR3 contains 12 residues. Germline CDR1 reads SEHNR; CDR2 reads FQNEAQ (reference sequence). With 5 bases removed from V and 3 bases from J, the gap between germline ends came to 8 bases. The CDR3 loop is CASSPIVYEQYF. Here the CDR3 DNA reads TGTGCCAGCAGCCCGATCGTCTACGAGCAGTACTTC.

This clonotype was recorded many times. This chain connects TRBV7-2 to TRBJ2-7; D is unclear. Germline V gene sequence: CDR1 SGHTA, CDR2 FQGNSA. The CDR3 loop spans 13 amino acids. Trimming shortened V by 5 bases and J by 2 bases, and 10 bases separated the two germline ends. Written as DNA, the CDR3 is TGTGCCAGCAGCGACTCCTTAACCTACGAGCAGTACTTC. Amino acid sequence: CASSDSLTYEQYF. Full variable domain (missing parts from reference TRBV7-2 and TRBJ2-7): GAGVSQSPSNKVTEKGKDVELRCDPISGHTALYWYRQSLGQGLEFLIYFQGNSAPDKSGLPSDRFSAERTGGSVSTLTIQRTQQEDSAVYLCASSDSLTYEQYFGPGTRLTVT.

This clonotype was seen repeatedly, ten times or more. The chain is built from TRBV4-3 and TRBJ1-2, with D possibly matching TRBD1 (5 bases). Germline loops: CDR1 LGHNA, CDR2 YSLEER. There are 18 residues in the CDR3. The V gene lost 0 bases and the J gene lost 1 base, with 18 bases spanning the gap. As DNA, the CDR3 is TGCGCCAGCAGCCAAGATCAAGACAGCCTTTCGGGTAACTATGGCTACACCTTC. Translation gives CASSQDQDSLSGNYGYTF.

This clonotype was seen at least ten times. Written as DNA, the CDR3 is TGCAGTGCTATTTCCCCTTCAGCAACCTACGAGCAGTACTTC. Protein product: CSAISPSATYEQYF. This chain connects TRBV20-1 to TRBJ2-7; D not certain. V lost 4 bases and J 2 bases, leaving 15 bases between the germline ends. The CDR3 extends over 14 amino acids. Germline V gene sequence: CDR1 DFQATT, CDR2 SNEGSKA (reference sequence).

Ten or more counts support this clonotype. The V gene is TRBV28, the J gene TRBJ2-3; 11 bases map to TRBD2. The CDR3 has 15 amino acids. CDR1 and CDR2 (germline): MDHEN, SYDVKM. V dropped 2 bases and J dropped 4; count of bases not matched to a gene: 2. The CDR3 here is CASSLIAGGPDTQYF. CDR3 sequence (DNA): TGTGCCAGCAGTTTAATAGCGGGGGGGCCAGATACGCAGTATTTT.

V and J are TRBV2 and TRBJ1-5; D uncertain. This CDR3 spans 13 amino acids. Trimming removed 7 bases at V and 4 bases at J, with 11 bases between. CDR1 SNHLY and CDR2 FYNNEI come from the germline V gene. The DNA for the CDR3 is TGTGCCAGCACCATGCGTAGGAATCAGCCCCAGCATTTT. This gives the protein CASTMRRNQPQHF.

This clonotype was recorded many times. The CDR3 is CASSPQSGARETQYF. The CDR3 DNA reads TGTGCCAGCAGCCCGCAGTCGGGGGCCAGAGAGACCCAGTACTTC. V is TRBV7-6 and J is TRBJ2-5, with D perhaps matching TRBD1 or TRBD2 (6 bases each). Between the trimmed V and J ends, which lost 5 bases and 4 bases, there was a span of 17 bases. This CDR3 region has 15 residues. Germline V gives CDR1 SGHVS, CDR2 FNYEAQ.

There are many counts of this clonotype. V and J are TRBV28 and TRBJ2-1, with 7 bases identical to TRBD2. Germline loops: CDR1 MDHEN, CDR2 SYDVKM. J was trimmed by 8 bases and V by 4 bases; bases with no gene match: 11. CDR3 size: 15 residues. The CDR3, as DNA: TGTGCCAGCAGTTCTACCCAGCGGGGAATCGATGAGCAGTTCTTC. Amino acid sequence: CASSSTQRGIDEQFF.

This clonotype was seen at least ten times. The chain employs TRBV6-5 and TRBJ2-7; no clear D. The CDR3 runs 17 residues. Trimming pared 0 bases from V and 4 bases from J, leaving 19 bases between. In germline, CDR1 is MNHEY, CDR2 SVGAGI. The DNA of the CDR3 is TGTGCCAGCAGTTACTCGAGATTCTCTAGTGCTTATTACGAGCAGTACTTC. Translated, it gives CASSYSRFSSAYYEQYF.

This clonotype was observed at least ten times. The gene calls are TRBV20-1 and TRBJ2-1; D might be TRBD2 (6 bases). The CDR3 consists of 14 residues. V was cut by 5 bases and J by 6 bases, with 17 bases left in between. Germline lookup yields CDR1 DFQATT and CDR2 SNEGSKA (reference sequence). CDR3 DNA: TGCAGTGCTGATGAGCGGGCTCGAGTCAATGAGCAGTTCTTC. Encoded protein: CSADERARVNEQFF.

This clonotype was observed many times. The V and J genes are TRBV20-1 and TRBJ2-3; 8 bases agree with TRBD2. V dropped 7 bases and J dropped 0; count of bases not matched to a gene: 6. Germline V gives CDR1 DFQATT, CDR2 SNEGSKA (reference sequence). The CDR3 has 14 amino acids. The CDR3, as DNA: TGCAGTGGGGTCCGGGGGGGGAGCACAGATACGCAGTATTTT. This gives the protein CSGVRGGSTDTQYF.

At least ten counts were recorded for this clonotype. This chain joins TRBV20-1 and TRBJ2-3; 8 nucleotides align to TRBD2. Germline CDR1 is DFQATT and CDR2 is SNEGSKA (reference sequence). This CDR3 region has 16 residues. Unmatched junction bases numbered 9, after V lost 3 bases and J lost 1 base. This CDR3 reads CSARPLTSGGTDTQYF. CDR3 bases: TGCAGTGCTAGGCCCCTAACTAGCGGTGGCACAGATACGCAGTATTTT.

This clonotype was seen many times. One end of the junction does not line up with germline, which may come from a read error. The genes are TRBV7-2 and TRBJ1-3; no clear D. This CDR3 has 13 residues. Germline CDR1 SGHTA, CDR2 FQGNSA. CDR3 nucleotide sequence: TGTGCCAGCAGCTTAGCCACTGGGAACACCATATATTTT. It specifies CASSLATGNTIYF.

This clonotype was detected many times. The genes are TRBV6-5 and TRBJ2-2, with a weak D call TRBD1 (6 bases). Trimming stripped 9 bases from V and 6 bases from J, with 17 bases between. There are 14 residues in the CDR3. Germline values: CDR1 MNHEY, CDR2 SVGAGI. Here the CDR3 reads CASTNRDEAGELFF. The CDR3 nucleotides are TGTGCCAGTACCAACAGGGACGAAGCCGGGGAGCTGTTTTTT.

This clonotype appeared many times. This sequence joins TRBV4-3 and TRBJ2-3; maybe TRBD1 (6 bases). Germline CDR1 and CDR2: LGHNA and YSLEER. The CDR3 extends over 17 amino acids. V lost 4 bases and J 1 base, leaving 18 bases between the germline ends. CDR3 in amino acids: CASSLQQGVHGTDTQYF. DNA for the CDR3: TGCGCCAGCAGCCTACAACAGGGTGTGCATGGCACAGATACGCAGTATTTT.

This clonotype was seen only a few times. The chain joins TRBV7-2 to TRBJ2-1, with D perhaps matching TRBD2 (7 bases). The germline CDR1 and CDR2 sequences are SGHTA and FQGNSA. The CDR3 has 15 residues. Trimming cost V 5 bases and J 8 bases, with 19 bases left between them. CDR3 in amino acids: CASSPRGGASYEQFF. In nucleotides, the CDR3 is TGTGCCAGCAGCCCTAGGGGGGGGGCCTCCTATGAGCAGTTCTTC. The entire variable domain, with the rest obtained from reference TRBV7-2 and TRBJ2-1, is as follows: GAGVSQSPSNKVTEKGKDVELRCDPISGHTALYWYRQSLGQGLEFLIYFQGNSAPDKSGLPSDRFSAERTGGSVSTLTIQRTQQEDSAVYLCASSPRGGASYEQFFGPGTRLTVL.

This clonotype showed up many times. The rearrangement uses TRBV7-2 and TRBJ2-7, with D perhaps TRBD2 (6 bases). Trimming removed 5 bases from V and 2 bases from J, with 13 bases in between. Germline lookup yields CDR1 SGHTA and CDR2 FQGNSA. This CDR3 is 14 amino acids long. The CDR3 DNA follows: TGTGCCAGCAGCCTCAAAGGGACTCCCTACGAGCAGTACTTC. Amino acids: CASSLKGTPYEQYF. Using reference TRBV7-2 and TRBJ2-7 for the parts outside the CDR3, the full variable domain is GAGVSQSPSNKVTEKGKDVELRCDPISGHTALYWYRQSLGQGLEFLIYFQGNSAPDKSGLPSDRFSAERTGGSVSTLTIQRTQQEDSAVYLCASSLKGTPYEQYFGPGTRLTVT.

Many counts were recorded for this clonotype. Relative to the germline gene, one junction end is altered; a read error may explain this. This chain uses TRBV6-5 with TRBJ2-7; maybe TRBD1 (6 bases). Germline values: CDR1 MNHEY, CDR2 SVGAGI. The CDR3 totals 15 residues. The CDR3 nucleotides read TGTGCCAGCAGTTACTCGCCCAGGGGTTTAGGCGAGAAGTACTTC. Translated: CASSYSPRGLGEKYF.

This clonotype showed up many times. The chain has TRBV20-1 and TRBJ2-1, with 9 bases that match TRBD1. The germline CDR1 and CDR2 sequences are DFQATT and SNEGSKA (reference sequence). V lost 7 bases, J lost 6 bases, and 7 bases stayed unmatched. The length of the CDR3 is 13 residues. CDR3 protein: CSVWDRALNEQFF. DNA for the CDR3: TGCAGTGTTTGGGACAGGGCTCTCAATGAGCAGTTCTTC.

This clonotype was detected ten times or more. The V gene is TRBV6-2 or TRBV6-3, the J gene TRBJ2-7, with 8 nucleotides matching TRBD1. The CDR3 consists of 14 residues. Looked up from germline, CDR1 is MNHEY and CDR2 is SVGEGT. The V gene end was trimmed by 5 bases and the J gene end by 2 bases; junction bases not matched to a gene: 5. The chain's CDR3 is CASSGQGRTYEQYF. The CDR3 DNA sequence: TGTGCCAGCAGTGGACAGGGACGGACCTACGAGCAGTACTTC.

This clonotype has a count of ten or more. For the CDR3, the DNA is TGTGCCAGCAGCTTAATGGGGCAGGGGCTCAATTCACCCCTCCACTTT. Translating it yields CASSLMGQGLNSPLHF. The chain is built from TRBV7-8 and TRBJ1-6; D might be TRBD1 (6 bases). Germline assignment: CDR1 SGHVS and CDR2 FQNEAQ. Trimming left V 2 bases short and J 7 bases short, with 15 bases between. This CDR3 has 16 amino acids.

On this clonotype: A much larger clone differs by one base, so this may be a read error. The chain employs TRBV20-1 and TRBJ1-5, with D possibly being TRBD1 (6 bases). The germline gives CDR1 DFQATT, CDR2 SNEGSKA (reference sequence). This CDR3 region has 12 residues. The CDR3 region has the DNA TGCAGTACTAATAGGGGGGTTCAGCACCAGCATTTT. As protein: CSTNRGVQHQHF.

Ten or more counts support this clonotype. The genes are TRBV7-9 and TRBJ2-5; 9 positions agree with TRBD2. Germline CDR1 is SEHNR and CDR2 is FQNEAQ (reference sequence). This CDR3 has 14 residues. Losses at the gene ends were 1 base for V and 5 bases for J; bases not matched to a gene: 2. The chain's CDR3 is CASSLGLAVETQYF. In DNA, the CDR3 is TGTGCCAGCAGCTTAGGACTAGCGGTGGAGACCCAGTACTTC.

The rearrangement links TRBV7-2 to TRBJ1-3; D is uncertain. The V end was cut by 1 base, the J end by 0 bases, with 10 bases between. Germline lookup yields CDR1 SGHTA and CDR2 FQGNSA. This CDR3 is 16 amino acids long. DNA for the CDR3: TGTGCCAGCAGCTTAGATCCTATAAGCTCTGGAAACACCATATATTTT. This gives the protein CASSLDPISSGNTIYF.

Many counts were recorded for this clonotype. This rearrangement joins TRBV20-1 to TRBJ2-2, with 15 bases that match TRBD2. With 4 bases clipped from V and 1 base from J, the junction kept 7 bases outside the gene matches. The CDR3 length is 18 residues. Germline CDR1 and CDR2: DFQATT and SNEGSKA (reference sequence). CDR3 DNA sequence: TGCAGTGCTAACCCGGGACTAGCGGGGGGAAAGAACACCGGGGAGCTGTTTTTT. This encodes CSANPGLAGGKNTGELFF.

This clonotype was counted many times. The chain has TRBV12-3 or TRBV12-4 and TRBJ2-7; TRBD1 matches at 8 bases. Trimming took 4 bases from V and 1 from J; bases not matched to a gene: 6. The CDR3 totals 15 residues. CDR3 amino acids: CASSSSGGLSYEQYF. The CDR3 DNA reads TGTGCCAGCAGTTCTTCAGGGGGCCTTTCCTACGAGCAGTACTTC.

This clonotype came up many times. V is TRBV7-6 and J is TRBJ2-7; 7 bases line up with TRBD1. V dropped 5 bases and J dropped 2; count of bases not matched to a gene: 6. The CDR3 loop spans 14 amino acids. CDR1 SGHVS and CDR2 FNYEAQ come from the germline V gene. The CDR3 spells CASSAPGQPYEQYF. The CDR3 DNA follows: TGTGCCAGCAGCGCACCGGGACAGCCCTACGAGCAGTACTTC.